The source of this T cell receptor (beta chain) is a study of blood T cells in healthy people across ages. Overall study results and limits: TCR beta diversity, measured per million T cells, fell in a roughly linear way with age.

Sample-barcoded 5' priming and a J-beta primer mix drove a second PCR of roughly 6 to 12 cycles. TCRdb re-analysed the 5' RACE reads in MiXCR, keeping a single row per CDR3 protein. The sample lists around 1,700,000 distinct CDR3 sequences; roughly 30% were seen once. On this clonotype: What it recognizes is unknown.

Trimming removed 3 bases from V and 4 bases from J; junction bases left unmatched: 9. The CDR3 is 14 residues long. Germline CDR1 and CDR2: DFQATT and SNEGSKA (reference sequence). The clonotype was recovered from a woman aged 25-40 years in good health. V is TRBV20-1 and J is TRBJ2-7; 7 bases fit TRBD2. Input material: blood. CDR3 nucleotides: TGCAGTGCTAGTCGACGCGGGAGAAGGTACGAGCAGTACTTC. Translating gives CSASRRGRRYEQYF.